This T cell receptor (beta chain) was sequenced in a study of cytomegalovirus exposure and HLA in healthy donors (dated by TCRdb to 2016 to 2017). About the study as a whole: In an earlier analysis of about 560 of the donors, under 300 Gb of sequence data and 90 million to 120 million unique TCR beta sequences from about 190 million T cells were reported. About 300 gigabases of sequencing data and around 87 million unique TCR sequences were included in an early release covering roughly 600 HLA-typed donors. Among the roughly 370 genotyped donors, approximately 76% belonged to the genetic ancestry cluster associated with self-reported Caucasian donors. The study aimed to test whether cataloging public T cell receptors could reveal signatures of past pathogen exposure. Using immunosequencing, the study profiled T cell repertoires from about 650 subjects and related those repertoires to cytomegalovirus serostatus. Along with the approximately 700-subject first cohort, a separate validation cohort of over a hundred different subjects was used. To predict cytomegalovirus infection status, the study brought together high-throughput TCR immunosequencing, statistical association of individual TCRs with disease status, and machine learning. In a later analysis, previously published TCR beta repertoires from about 670 donors were re-analyzed and high-resolution HLA genotyping was added so that TCR occurrence patterns could be studied. In the later analysis, no new phenotypic data were used to find candidate immune exposures; instead, reliance was placed on TCR beta sequences and their occurrence across donors. An earlier analysis of several hundred of the donors used high-throughput TCR beta sequencing to judge whether each TCR beta V gene segment behaved as functional or pseudogenic. Donor age, sex, ethnicity and CMV serostatus were compiled together with the repertoire data. A later genetic analysis used genome-wide SNP genotypes for about 65% of the 666 donors, treating that subset as a discovery cohort. All discovery cohort repertoires had been generated using a single sequencing platform. Class I and class II HLA loci were covered by the typing at four-digit resolution. The number of typed donors differed by locus: roughly 620-640 for A, B, C, DRB1 and DQB1; 500 to 550 for DQA1; approximately 600 for DPA1; and 450 to 480 for DPB1. Four to six DR-DQ haplotypes were handled as single units for association and clustering, since linkage in the cohort was strong. Across around 400 genotyped donors of the cohort, an average of about 240,000 unique TCR beta nucleotide sequences per donor were sequenced, and roughly a sixth of those sequences were non-productive. Results the study describes overall, beyond this receptor: For the cohort, immune exposure information was limited to CMV serostatus. In both the original and validation cohorts, the classifier was reported to diagnose cytomegalovirus status with high specificity and sensitivity. The authors suggested that the approach could potentially be extended to other disease states and immunological phenotypes. The cohort was sequenced for TCR beta chains only, and without alpha or paired-chain data the features that could be detected were limited. Because the 87-base-pair reads could not distinguish some IMGT-functional V segments, including TRBV6-2 and TRBV6-3, those segments were excluded. A later analysis found that HLA-associated TCR beta chains were more clonally expanded and had lower generation probabilities than equally common non-associated chains. Linkage disequilibrium might explain the correlated functional status among segregating V segments, but an unknown experimental factor could not be excluded. The earlier analysis of approximately 560 of the donors excluded 15 to 20 rarely observed V segments, including chromosome 9 orphons, because counts were too low. At a false discovery rate of 0.05, a later analysis linked approximately 18,000 TCR beta sequences to specific HLA alleles. Most TCR sequences were observed very rarely across donors, whereas some public TCRs were present in many individuals. In vitro tests confirmed that three of the cytomegalovirus-associated TCR beta chains recognize cytomegalovirus antigens. The study gave a list of 150 to 200 TCR beta chains associated with cytomegalovirus. A further reported finding was that TCR beta sequences accurately predicted the HLA-A and HLA-B alleles for most subjects in the first cohort. In an earlier analysis of some 550 of the donors, most TCR beta V segments were observed in productive rearrangements about 87% or about 30% of the time, broadly matching IMGT annotations. In a later genetic analysis, fewer N-insertions in productive TCRs were reported among donors in an Asian-associated ancestry cluster than the roughly 640-donor mean. According to a later analysis, most CMV-associated TCR beta chains appeared to be HLA-restricted, and the HLA associations seemed to be driven largely by CMV exposure. Sequencing depth was assumed to be roughly uniform across donors in the presence/absence analyses, though that assumption may not hold. According to a later analysis, parvovirus B19, influenza, CMV and Epstein-Barr virus appeared linked to several top co-occurrence clusters. In a later analysis, TCR association rates were found to vary across HLA loci, with the most associated TCRs seen for DRB1 alleles and the fewest for HLA-C alleles. Because HLA typing was unavailable for some donors at each locus, only the typed subset was used in association tests. A cluster of highly shared sequence variants was judged likely to represent a technical artifact of the sequencing pipeline. A later genetic analysis associated a missense DCLRE1C variant with V-gene and J-gene trimming of TCR beta chains, and an independent cohort replicated the association. When HLA alleles, especially DR and DQ, strongly co-occurred, attributing TCR associations to individual alleles was difficult.

Preparation of the library involved the immunoSEQ multiplex PCR assay. The multiplex PCR relied on a mix of 60 forward primers for TCR Vbeta segments and 13 reverse primers for TCR Jbeta segments. The CDR3 region of rearranged TCR beta genes was amplified from genomic DNA with a multiplex PCR assay. On the Illumina HiSeq System, the amplified TCR beta libraries were sequenced as 87-base-pair reads. As for the original processing: Across the roughly 640 repertoires, a later analysis counted roughly 77 million unique TCR beta chains, roughly 11 million of which were shared by at least two donors. Raw reads were error-corrected and collapsed into unique sequences with a nearest-neighbor algorithm that merged closely related sequences to remove PCR and sequencing errors. To assign V, D and J gene segments, CDR3 sequences were aligned to IMGT reference sequences. For a sequence to be retained, at least a six-nucleotide match to both a V gene segment and a J gene segment was required. A rearrangement was called productive if the CDR3 had no stop codons and remained in frame with V and J, and every other rearrangement was called non-productive. Following IMGT convention, CDR3 was defined as the stretch from the second conserved V-encoded cysteine to the conserved J-encoded phenylalanine. The earlier analysis of about 590 of the donors excluded sequences that lacked an unambiguous match to a single V gene segment. An earlier analysis of roughly 590 of the donors called V segments functional above 56.7% productive rearrangements and segregating when the between-donor standard deviation exceeded 5%. A statistical classification framework was built for diagnosing cytomegalovirus status from the catalog of TCR beta chain sequences. In a later analysis, TCR nucleotide sequences were compared against IMGT/GENE-DB human TR gene sequences so that V and J genes could be assigned. Using the TCRdist pipeline, a later analysis assigned CDR3 sequences along with most-parsimonious VDJ recombination scenarios. A later analysis defined each TCR beta chain by its CDR3 amino acid sequence plus V-gene family, and excluded reads lacking a unique V-gene family. A later analysis removed 550 to 650 highly shared, low-generation-probability nucleotide sequences to deal with suspected cross-contamination and a sequencing artifact. In a later analysis, a clonal expansion index for each public chain was calculated from normalized within-repertoire ranks of inferred template counts. In a later analysis, generation probabilities were computed with a VDJ recombination model fitted to out-of-frame rearrangements, and the resulting probabilities were checked against IGoR. Hypergeometric tests were used in a later analysis to score TCR-TCR, TCR-HLA and TCR-CMV co-occurrence, with a repertoire-size bias correction applied to the TCR pairs. False discovery rates were estimated in a later analysis by permuting HLA or CMV assignments 20 times. In a later analysis, co-occurring TCRs were grouped using DBSCAN, with TCRdist sequence similarity added in when clustering inside HLA-allele-positive subsets. Repertoires with fewer than 30,000 or more than 120,000 public chains, plus five repertoires with anomalous nucleotide sharing, were excluded from co-occurrence clustering. This is the immuneACCESS table as TCRdb keeps it, with only in-frame sequences that have V and J called. A part of the clones is gone; compared with another copy, unresolved V genes explain less than half, and the rest is unexplained. That table gives V, J and clone size, and the DNA gave D and trimming. For this sample there are 150,000 or so clones; approximately 80% appear just once. The ten most abundant clones make up 2% to 2.5% of the sample.

A remark on this clone: There is no known antigen for this receptor. There are no base qualities to consult, and no much larger clone falls within one base.

From V the trimming removes 3 bases and from J it removes 0 bases, while the gene matches leave 8 bases of the junction unaccounted for. CDR1 SNHLY and CDR2 FYNNEI were looked up in the germline V gene. The CDR3 holds 18 amino acids from the cysteine to the phenylalanine. Left in the record is the CDR3 DNA by itself, 54 bases read in frame from the first base. The cohort consisted of more than 650 healthy bone marrow donors. Cohort members were all nominally healthy when sampled, although unrecorded immune exposures were likely present. The donor was CMV seropositive and was included in the group of around 300 seropositive cohort members. Each donor provided a peripheral blood sample, and peripheral blood mononuclear cells were used for TCR beta sequencing. The Qiagen DNeasy Blood Extraction Kit was used to extract genomic DNA from the blood cell samples.

The material sequenced was PBMCs. The sequence came from a man aged 45 to 65 in good health and CMV-seropositive. Recombination connected TRBV2 to TRBJ2-6; TRBD1 lines up with 7 middle nucleotides. This receptor has the CDR3 CASSERGQPLSGANVLTF. At the DNA level, the sequence is TGTGCCAGCAGTGAGAGGGGACAGCCGCTCTCTGGGGCCAACGTCCTGACTTTC.